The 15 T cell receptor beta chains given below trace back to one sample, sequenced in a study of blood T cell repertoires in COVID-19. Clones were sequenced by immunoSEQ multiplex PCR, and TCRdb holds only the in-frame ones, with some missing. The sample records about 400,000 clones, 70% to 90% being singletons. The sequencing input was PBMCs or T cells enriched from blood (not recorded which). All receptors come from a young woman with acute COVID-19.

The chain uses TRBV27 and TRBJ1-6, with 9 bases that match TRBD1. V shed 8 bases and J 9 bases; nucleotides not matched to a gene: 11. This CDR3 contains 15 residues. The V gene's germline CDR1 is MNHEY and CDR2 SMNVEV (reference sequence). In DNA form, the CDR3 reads TGTGCCAGCCGACCCGGGACAGGGTTTGTTTCACCCCTCCACTTT. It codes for CASRPGTGFVSPLHF.

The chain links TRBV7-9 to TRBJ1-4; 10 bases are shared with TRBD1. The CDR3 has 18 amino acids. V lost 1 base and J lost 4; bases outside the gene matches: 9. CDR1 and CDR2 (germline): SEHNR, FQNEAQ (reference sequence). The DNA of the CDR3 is TGTGCCAGCAGCTTAGGAGCTGGGACAGGGGTCCTTAATGAAAAACTGTTTTTT. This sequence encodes CASSLGAGTGVLNEKLFF.

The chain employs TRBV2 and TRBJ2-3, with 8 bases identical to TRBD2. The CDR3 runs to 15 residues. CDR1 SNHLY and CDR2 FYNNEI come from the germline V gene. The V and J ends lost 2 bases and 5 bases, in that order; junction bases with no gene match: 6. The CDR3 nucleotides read TGTGCCAGCAGTGAACGGGGGGGCAGGAAAGATACGCAGTATTTT. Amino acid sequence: CASSERGGRKDTQYF.

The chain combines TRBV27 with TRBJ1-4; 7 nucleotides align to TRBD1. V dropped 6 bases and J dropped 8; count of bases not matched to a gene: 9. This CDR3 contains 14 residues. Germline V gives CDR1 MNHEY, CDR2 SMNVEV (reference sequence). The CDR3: CASSPRQGAEKLFF. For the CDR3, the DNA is TGTGCCAGCAGCCCTAGACAGGGCGCGGAAAAACTGTTTTTT.

CDR3 amino acids: CASSQGFVEQETQYF. CDR3 in DNA: TGCGCCAGCAGCCAAGGGTTCGTGGAGCAAGAGACCCAGTACTTC. The rearrangement uses TRBV4-1 and TRBJ2-5, with D uncertain. V lost 1 base and J 2 bases, leaving 11 bases between the germline ends. The germline V gene has CDR1 MGHRA and CDR2 YSYEKL. The CDR3 length is 15 residues.

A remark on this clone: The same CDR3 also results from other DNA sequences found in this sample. CDR3 in amino acids: CASSGQGNYGYTF. The DNA for the CDR3 is TGTGCCAGCAGTGGACAGGGCAACTATGGCTACACCTTC. V and J are TRBV2 and TRBJ1-2; 7 nucleotides agree with TRBD1. Germline-derived CDR1 and CDR2 are SNHLY and FYNNEI. The J segment lost 2 bases and the V segment lost 4 bases, leaving 1 base of the junction unmatched. This CDR3 spans 13 amino acids. Supplemented by reference TRBV2 and TRBJ1-2, the full variable domain reads EPEVTQTPSHQVTQMGQEVILRCVPISNHLYFYWYRQILGQKVEFLVSFYNNEISEKSEIFDDQFSVERPDGSNFTLKIRSTKLEDSAMYFCASSGQGNYGYTFGSGTRLTVV.

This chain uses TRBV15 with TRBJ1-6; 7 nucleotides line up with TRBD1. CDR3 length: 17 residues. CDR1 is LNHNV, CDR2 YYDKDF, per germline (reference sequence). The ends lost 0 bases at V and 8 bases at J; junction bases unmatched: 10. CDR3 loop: CATSREGTGVSHSPLHF. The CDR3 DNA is TGTGCCACCAGCAGAGAAGGCACAGGGGTTTCCCATTCACCCCTCCACTTT.

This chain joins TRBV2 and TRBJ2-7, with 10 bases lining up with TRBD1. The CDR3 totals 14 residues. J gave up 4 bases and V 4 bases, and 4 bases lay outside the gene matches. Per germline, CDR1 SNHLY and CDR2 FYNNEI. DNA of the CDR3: TGTGCCAGCAGTGTTGGGACAGGGGCATACGAGCAGTACTTC. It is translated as CASSVGTGAYEQYF.

The CDR3 loop is CANPRRGQRNEQFF. The CDR3 nucleotides read TGCGCCAACCCTCGTAGGGGGCAGAGAAATGAGCAGTTCTTC. The V and J genes are TRBV10-1 and TRBJ2-1, with 7 bases fitting TRBD1. Germline CDR1 WNHNN, CDR2 SYGVQD (reference sequence). With 10 bases clipped from V and 7 bases from J, the junction kept 13 bases outside the gene matches. This CDR3 has 14 residues.

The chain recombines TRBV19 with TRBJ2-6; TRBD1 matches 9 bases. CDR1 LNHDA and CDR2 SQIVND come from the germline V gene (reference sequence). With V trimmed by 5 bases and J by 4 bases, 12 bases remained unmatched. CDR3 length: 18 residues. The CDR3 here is CASSPRAGQGMGANVLTF. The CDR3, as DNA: TGTGCCAGTAGTCCCCGGGCGGGACAGGGTATGGGGGCCAACGTCCTGACTTTC.

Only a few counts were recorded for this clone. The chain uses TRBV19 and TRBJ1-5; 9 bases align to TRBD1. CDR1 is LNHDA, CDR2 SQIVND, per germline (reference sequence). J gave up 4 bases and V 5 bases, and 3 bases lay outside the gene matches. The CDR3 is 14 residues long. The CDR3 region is CASSGTGRNQPQHF. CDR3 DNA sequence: TGTGCCAGTAGTGGGACAGGGAGGAATCAGCCCCAGCATTTT.

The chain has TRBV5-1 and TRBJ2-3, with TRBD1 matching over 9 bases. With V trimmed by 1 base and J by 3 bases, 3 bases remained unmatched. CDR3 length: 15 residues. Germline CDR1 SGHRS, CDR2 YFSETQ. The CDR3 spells CASSLWTGATDTQYF. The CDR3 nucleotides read TGCGCCAGCAGCTTGTGGACAGGGGCTACAGATACGCAGTATTTT.

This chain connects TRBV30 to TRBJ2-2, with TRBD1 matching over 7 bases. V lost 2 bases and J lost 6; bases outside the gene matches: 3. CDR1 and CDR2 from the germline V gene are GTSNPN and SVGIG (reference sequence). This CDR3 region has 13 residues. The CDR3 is CAWSQGVSGELFF. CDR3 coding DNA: TGTGCCTGGAGTCAGGGGGTGTCCGGGGAGCTGTTTTTT.

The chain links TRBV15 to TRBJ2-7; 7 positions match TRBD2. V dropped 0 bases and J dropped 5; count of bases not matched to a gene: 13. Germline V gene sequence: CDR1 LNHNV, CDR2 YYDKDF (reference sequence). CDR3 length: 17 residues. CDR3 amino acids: CATSRDSRLAENHEQYF. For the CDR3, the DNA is TGTGCCACCAGCAGAGATTCCAGGCTAGCGGAAAACCACGAGCAGTACTTC. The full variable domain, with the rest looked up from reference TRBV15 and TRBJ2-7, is DAMVIQNPRYQVTQFGKPVTLSCSQTLNHNVMYWYQQKSSQAPKLLFHYYDKDFNNEADTPDNFQSRRPNTSFCFLDIRSPGLGDTAMYLCATSRDSRLAENHEQYFGPGTRLTVT.

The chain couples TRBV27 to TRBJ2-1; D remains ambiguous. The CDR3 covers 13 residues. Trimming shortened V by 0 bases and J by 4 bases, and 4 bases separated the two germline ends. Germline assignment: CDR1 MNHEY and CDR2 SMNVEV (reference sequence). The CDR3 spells CASSLSSYNEQFF. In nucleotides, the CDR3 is TGTGCCAGCAGTTTATCTAGTTACAATGAGCAGTTCTTC.